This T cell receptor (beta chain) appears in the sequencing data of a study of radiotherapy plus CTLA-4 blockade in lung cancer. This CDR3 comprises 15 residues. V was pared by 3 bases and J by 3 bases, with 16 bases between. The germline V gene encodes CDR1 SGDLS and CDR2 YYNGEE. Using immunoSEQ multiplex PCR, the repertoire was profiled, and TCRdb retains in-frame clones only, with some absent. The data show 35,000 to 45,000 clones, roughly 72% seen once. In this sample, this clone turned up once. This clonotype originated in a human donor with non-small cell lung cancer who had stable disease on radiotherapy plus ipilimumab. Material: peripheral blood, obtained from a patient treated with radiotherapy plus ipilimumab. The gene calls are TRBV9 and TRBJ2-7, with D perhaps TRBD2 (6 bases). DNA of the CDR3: TGTGCCAGCAGCGCCGAGCCGGGACTTTACTACGAGCAGTACTTC. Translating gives CASSAEPGLYYEQYF.